This T cell receptor (beta chain) was retrieved from a study of T cell responses to AZD1222 COVID-19 vaccine. Overall study: Second-dose groups at about 4 or about 12 weeks were pooled. Study-wide results and limits: Repertoires were obtained solely post-peak T cell response. Donors in the cohort were predominantly white British and more often female, and clonal diversity was possibly underestimated. Reports indicate that nearly half of spike-specific TCRs are directed at unmutated variant regions.

This clone came up once. Its antigen is currently unknown. Germline V CDR1 and CDR2: LGHDT, YNNKEL (reference sequence). J lost 4 bases, V lost 0 bases, and 5 bases had no gene match. CDR3 length: 15 amino acids. Some clones are missing from TCRdb's copy, which holds only in-frame ones; the method was immunoSEQ multiplex PCR. The profile covers about 100,000 clones, with 65% to 90% appearing a single time and about 6% taken by the ten largest. The sequence was obtained from an adult in good health. The source was peripheral blood, collected on day 0 of AZD1222 vaccination. This rearrangement joins TRBV3-1 (or the pseudogene TRBV3-2) to TRBJ2-7; 8 nucleotides line up with TRBD1. CDR3: CASSQDGTGLYEQYF. The CDR3 nucleotides are TGTGCCAGCAGCCAAGATGGGACAGGACTTTACGAGCAGTACTTC.